Each of the 24 T cell receptor beta chains below was sequenced from the same sample in a study of shared clonotypes between healthy human individuals (dated by TCRdb to the early 2020s). The library was produced with the immunoSEQ multiplex PCR assay. TCRdb retrieved this table from immuneACCESS and kept in-frame rearrangements only. Not all clones are present; in checked studies, unresolved V genes account for under half, and no reason is known for the remainder. Here the sample has around 700,000 clones; around two thirds occur a single time. Over 1.5% of the sample is in the top ten clones. The sample consisted of memory CD4+ T cells sorted from blood. Interpreted using the paper, the cell subset or site label stands for: CD45RA-negative fraction. The source of these receptors is a woman aged 25 to 45 in good health.

This clone was detected ten times or more. V and J are TRBV4-2 and TRBJ2-2; TRBD2 matches at 7 bases. Germline assignment: CDR1 LGHNA and CDR2 YNFKEQ. Trimming at V came to 0 bases and at J to 4 bases, leaving 2 bases not matched to a gene. The CDR3 length is 15 residues. The CDR3 coding sequence is TGTGCCAGCAGCCAAGAGGCTAGCGGCACCGGGGAGCTGTTTTTT. Encoded protein: CASSQEASGTGELFF.

The genes are TRBV5-1 and TRBJ2-1, with 12 bases aligning to TRBD2. The germline CDR1 and CDR2 sequences are SGHRS and YFSETQ. The CDR3 contains 15 residues. The J segment lost 7 bases and the V segment lost 3 bases, leaving 5 bases of the junction unmatched. In nucleotides, the CDR3 is TGCGCCAGCAGCTGGACTAGCGGGGCCCAAAATGAGCAGTTCTTC. It specifies CASSWTSGAQNEQFF.

The chain is built from TRBV5-1 and TRBJ2-3; the D gene is possibly TRBD2 (6 bases). Germline V lookup: CDR1 SGHRS, CDR2 YFSETQ. V was pared by 3 bases and J by 0 bases, with 11 bases between. The CDR3 extends over 15 amino acids. The CDR3 sequence: CASSSGTLSTDTQYF. In DNA, the CDR3 is TGCGCCAGCAGCTCCGGGACTCTGAGCACAGATACGCAGTATTTT.

This chain joins TRBV28 and TRBJ1-2; 7 bases align to TRBD1. V was pared by 6 bases and J by 6 bases, with 13 bases of the junction left unmatched. The CDR3 has 15 amino acids. CDR1 and CDR2 (germline): MDHEN, SYDVKM. CDR3 coding DNA: TGTGCCAGCAGCCCCGAGGGTGCAGGGGGTCATGGCTACACCTTC. Translation: CASSPEGAGGHGYTF.

The V and J genes are TRBV19 and TRBJ2-1, with 7 nucleotides matching TRBD1. J was trimmed by 1 base and V by 4 bases; bases with no gene match: 7. The CDR3 extends over 16 amino acids. Germline CDR1 is LNHDA and CDR2 is SQIVND (reference sequence). The CDR3 DNA reads TGTGCCAGTAGTACAGGGACAGACATATCCTACAATGAGCAGTTCTTC. It codes for CASSTGTDISYNEQFF.

This clone was detected a few times. In DNA form, the CDR3 reads TGTGCCAGCACCCCCAGGACAGGAGGTTATGGGGAGCAGTTCTTC. This sequence encodes CASTPRTGGYGEQFF. J is TRBJ2-1 and V is TRBV5-5; the match to TRBD1 covers 7 bases. The ends lost 6 bases at V and 10 bases at J; junction bases unmatched: 16. The CDR3 totals 15 residues. CDR1 and CDR2 (germline): SGHKS, YYEKEE (reference sequence). The full variable domain, with the rest looked up from reference TRBV5-5 and TRBJ2-1, is DAGVTQSPTHLIKTRGQQVTLRCSPISGHKSVSWYQQVLGQGPQFIFQYYEKEERGRGNFPDRFSARQFPNYSSELNVNALLLGDSALYLCASTPRTGGYGEQFFGPGTRLTVL.

The CDR3 is CASSLWQGTDEQYF. The CDR3 region has the DNA TGTGCCAGCAGTTTATGGCAGGGTACCGACGAGCAGTACTTC. The genes are TRBV28 and TRBJ2-7; perhaps TRBD1 as D (5 bases). The CDR3 has 14 amino acids. V lost 0 bases and J lost 5, with 11 bases in between. Germline-derived CDR1 and CDR2 are MDHEN and SYDVKM.

The chain couples TRBV5-6 to TRBJ2-3; D is unresolved. There are 14 residues in the CDR3. V shed 2 bases and J shed 1 base, with 8 bases lying between them. CDR1 and CDR2 (germline): SGHDT, YYEEEE. The CDR3 region is CASSFLRGTDTQYF. In DNA form, the CDR3 reads TGTGCCAGCAGCTTTCTCCGGGGCACAGATACGCAGTATTTT.

This chain uses TRBV19 with TRBJ1-5; 9 nucleotides match TRBD1. Unmatched junction bases numbered 3, after V lost 3 bases and J lost 6 bases. The CDR3 spans 14 residues. Germline CDR1 LNHDA, CDR2 SQIVND (reference sequence). The chain's CDR3 is CASSMGQGRQPQHF. Written as DNA, the CDR3 is TGTGCCAGTAGTATGGGACAGGGACGTCAGCCCCAGCATTTT.

Concerning this clone itself: This sample includes further DNA sequences coding for the same CDR3. The CDR3 region is CASSLVVLVADTQYF. The CDR3, as DNA: TGTGCCAGCAGCTTAGTGGTCTTGGTCGCAGATACGCAGTATTTT. The chain employs TRBV7-2 and TRBJ2-3; D not certain. Trimming took 1 base from V and 4 from J, leaving 12 bases between them. The CDR3 is 15 residues long. Germline CDR1 is SGHTA and CDR2 is FQGNSA.

This clone appeared a few times. V gene TRBV11-2 combines with J gene TRBJ2-7; tentative D call: TRBD1 (5 bases). The CDR3 is made up of 15 amino acids. V lost 6 bases to trimming and J lost 4 bases, with 19 bases between them. Germline V CDR1 and CDR2: SGHAT, FQNNGV. The chain's CDR3 is CASSTQQAIGYEQYF. CDR3 nucleotide sequence: TGTGCCAGCAGTACCCAACAGGCAATTGGTTACGAGCAGTACTTC.

The chain employs TRBV27 and TRBJ2-5; D is ambiguous. CDR1 MNHEY and CDR2 SMNVEV come from the germline V gene (reference sequence). V gave up 7 bases and J gave up 3 bases, with 15 bases separating them. This CDR3 comprises 14 residues. Here the CDR3 reads CASNPGWAEETQYF. In nucleotides, the CDR3 is TGTGCCAGCAACCCCGGGTGGGCCGAAGAGACCCAGTACTTC.

The J gene is TRBJ1-1, the V gene TRBV27, with D tentatively TRBD1 (6 bases). Trimming took 6 bases from V and 0 from J, leaving 11 bases between them. The CDR3 contains 14 residues. CDR1 is MNHEY and CDR2 is SMNVEV in the germline V gene (reference sequence). The CDR3 DNA sequence: TGTGCCAGCAGGCGACAGGAGGTGAACACTGAAGCTTTCTTT. It codes for CASRRQEVNTEAFF.

This chain links TRBV9 with TRBJ1-3; tentatively, D is TRBD1 (5 bases). This CDR3 has 14 amino acids. In germline, CDR1 is SGDLS, CDR2 YYNGEE. The ends were cut back, 4 bases at V and 3 bases at J, with 11 bases in the middle. CDR3 bases: TGTGCCAGCAGCCTTCAGGGTGGTGGAAACACCATATATTTT. As protein: CASSLQGGGNTIYF.

This clone was seen more than once but under ten times. The V gene is TRBV28, the J gene TRBJ2-7, with 9 bases fitting TRBD2. The germline gives CDR1 MDHEN, CDR2 SYDVKM. The CDR3 is 13 amino acids. With V trimmed by 7 bases and J by 6 bases, 7 bases remained unmatched. The CDR3 coding sequence is TGTGCCAGCATAGCGGGAGTGTCTTTCGAGCAGTACTTC. This codes for CASIAGVSFEQYF.

V usage is TRBV10-2 and J usage is TRBJ2-1; 10 bases line up with TRBD1. The CDR3 runs to 15 residues. Germline lookup yields CDR1 WSHSY and CDR2 SAAADI. After removal of 5 bases from V and 4 bases from J, the junction contained 5 bases not matched to a gene. Here the CDR3 reads CASSSLGQGYNEQFF. CDR3 DNA sequence: TGCGCCAGCAGTTCCCTGGGACAGGGGTACAATGAGCAGTTCTTC.

V gene TRBV6-5 combines with J gene TRBJ2-3; either TRBD1 or TRBD2 may fit D (5 bases each). This CDR3 has 11 amino acids. V was shortened by 6 bases and J by 10 bases, with 11 bases between the two germline ends. Germline CDR1 and CDR2: MNHEY and SVGAGI. The CDR3 bases are TGTGCCAGCAGCCGGGGACCGGCGCAGTATTTT. Its translation: CASSRGPAQYF.

This chain connects TRBV4-1 to TRBJ1-5; possible D gene TRBD1, 5 bases. Trimming shortened V by 3 bases and J by 5 bases, and 17 bases separated the two germline ends. Germline V lookup: CDR1 MGHRA, CDR2 YSYEKL. The CDR3 consists of 16 residues. The CDR3 nucleotides read TGCGCCAGCAGCCAGCCACAGGCTGCAGGGCATCAGCCCCAGCATTTT. This translates into CASSQPQAAGHQPQHF.

The V and J genes are TRBV14 and TRBJ2-2, with 8 bases lining up with TRBD2. Unmatched junction bases numbered 11, after V lost 1 base and J lost 7 bases. The germline gives CDR1 SGHDN, CDR2 FVKESK. CDR3 size: 17 residues. In DNA, the CDR3 is TGTGCCAGCAGCCAAGTTGGCGGGAGGTCCCCACGCGGGGAGCTGTTTTTT. As protein: CASSQVGGRSPRGELFF.

In this sample, this clone turned up once. The gene calls are TRBV5-6 and TRBJ1-4, with 9 bases aligning to TRBD1. The CDR3 has 17 residues. V lost 3 bases and J lost 6; bases outside the gene matches: 12. The germline gives CDR1 SGHDT, CDR2 YYEEEE. As DNA, the CDR3 is TGTGCCAGCAGCTCCGGGACAGGGATCGAGAAGGATGAAAAACTGTTTTTT. It is translated as CASSSGTGIEKDEKLFF.

The chain employs TRBV28 and TRBJ2-7; D may correspond to TRBD1 or TRBD2 (5 bases each). This CDR3 contains 14 residues. CDR1 MDHEN and CDR2 SYDVKM come from the germline V gene. Trimming took off 6 bases at V and 4 bases at J, with 16 bases between the two ends. Here the CDR3 reads CASSPTGTLYEQYF. The DNA of the CDR3 is TGTGCCAGCAGCCCAACCGGGACCCTATACGAGCAGTACTTC.

This chain links TRBV19 with TRBJ2-1; tentatively, D is TRBD1 (6 bases). CDR1 and CDR2 (germline): LNHDA, SQIVND (reference sequence). The CDR3 extends over 13 amino acids. V lost 6 bases, J lost 3 bases, and 9 bases lay in between. The CDR3 DNA reads TGTGCCAGTAGGATGGACAGCTACAATGAGCAGTTCTTC. Encoded protein: CASRMDSYNEQFF.

V usage is TRBV27 and J usage is TRBJ2-5; tentative D call: TRBD2 (5 bases). The CDR3 consists of 13 residues. The germline V and J ends were trimmed by 2 bases and 5 bases, with 9 bases remaining between them. The germline V gene encodes CDR1 MNHEY and CDR2 SMNVEV (reference sequence). The CDR3 protein is CASSLVLGETQYF. The CDR3 nucleotides are TGTGCCAGCAGTTTAGTACTAGGGGAGACCCAGTACTTC.

This chain connects TRBV30 to TRBJ1-2, with D tentatively TRBD1 (5 bases). Trimming stripped 5 bases from V and 4 bases from J, with 11 bases between. Per the germline V gene, CDR1 is GTSNPN and CDR2 is SVGIG (reference sequence). CDR3 size: 12 residues. This CDR3 is CAWETGGYGYTF. The CDR3 DNA follows: TGTGCCTGGGAAACAGGAGGCTATGGCTACACCTTC.